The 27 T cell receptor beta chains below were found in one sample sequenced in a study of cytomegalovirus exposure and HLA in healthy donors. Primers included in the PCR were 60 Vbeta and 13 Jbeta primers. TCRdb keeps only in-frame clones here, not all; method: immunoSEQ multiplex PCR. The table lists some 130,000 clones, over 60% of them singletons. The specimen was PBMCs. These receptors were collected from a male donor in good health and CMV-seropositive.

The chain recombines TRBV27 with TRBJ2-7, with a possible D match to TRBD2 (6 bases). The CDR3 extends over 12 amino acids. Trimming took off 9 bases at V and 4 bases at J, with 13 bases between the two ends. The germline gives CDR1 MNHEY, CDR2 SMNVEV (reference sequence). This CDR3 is CASSAGMYEQYF. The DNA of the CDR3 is TGTGCCAGTTCCGCGGGAATGTACGAGCAGTACTTC.

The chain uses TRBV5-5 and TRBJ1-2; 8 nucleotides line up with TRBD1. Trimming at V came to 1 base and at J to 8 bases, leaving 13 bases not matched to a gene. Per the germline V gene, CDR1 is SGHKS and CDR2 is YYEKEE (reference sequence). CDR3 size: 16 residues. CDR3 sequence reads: CASSLTQGATGLGYTF. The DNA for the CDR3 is TGTGCCAGCAGCTTGACCCAGGGGGCGACGGGTCTAGGCTACACCTTC.

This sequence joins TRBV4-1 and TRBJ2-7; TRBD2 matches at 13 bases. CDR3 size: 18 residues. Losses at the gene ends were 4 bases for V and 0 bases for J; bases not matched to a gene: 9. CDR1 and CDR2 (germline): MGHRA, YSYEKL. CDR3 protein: CASSLRLAGGESSYEQYF. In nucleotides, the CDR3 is TGCGCCAGCAGCCTTAGACTAGCGGGAGGTGAAAGCTCCTACGAGCAGTACTTC.

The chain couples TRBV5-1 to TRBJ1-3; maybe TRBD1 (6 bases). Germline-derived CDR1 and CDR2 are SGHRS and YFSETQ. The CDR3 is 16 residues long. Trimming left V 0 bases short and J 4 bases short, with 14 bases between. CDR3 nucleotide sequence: TGCGCCAGCAGCTTGGGGGCCCAGGGGAACGGAAACACCATATATTTT. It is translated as CASSLGAQGNGNTIYF. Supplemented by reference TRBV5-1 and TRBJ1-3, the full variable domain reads KAGVTQTPRYLIKTRGQQVTLSCSPISGHRSVSWYQQTPGQGLQFLFEYFSETQRNKGNFPGRFSGRQFSNSRSEMNVSTLELGDSALYLCASSLGAQGNGNTIYFGEGSWLTVV.

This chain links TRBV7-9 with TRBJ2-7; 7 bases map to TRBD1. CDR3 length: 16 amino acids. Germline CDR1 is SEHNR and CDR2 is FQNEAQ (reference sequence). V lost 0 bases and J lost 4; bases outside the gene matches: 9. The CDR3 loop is CASSLAVWGQIYEQYF. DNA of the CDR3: TGTGCCAGCAGCTTAGCGGTGTGGGGACAGATTTACGAGCAGTACTTC.

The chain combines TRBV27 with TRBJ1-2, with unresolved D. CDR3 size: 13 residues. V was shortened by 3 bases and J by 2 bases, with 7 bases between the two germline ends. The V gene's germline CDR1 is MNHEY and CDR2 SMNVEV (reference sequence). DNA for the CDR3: TGTGCCAGCAGTTTCGCAGAAAACTATGGCTACACCTTC. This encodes CASSFAENYGYTF.

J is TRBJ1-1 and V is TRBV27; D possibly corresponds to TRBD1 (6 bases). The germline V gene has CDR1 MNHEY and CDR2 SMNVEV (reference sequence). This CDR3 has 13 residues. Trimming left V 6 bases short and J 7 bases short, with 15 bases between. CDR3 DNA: TGTGCCAGCAGGGGAACAGGGCCGGTTGAAGCTTTCTTT. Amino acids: CASRGTGPVEAFF.

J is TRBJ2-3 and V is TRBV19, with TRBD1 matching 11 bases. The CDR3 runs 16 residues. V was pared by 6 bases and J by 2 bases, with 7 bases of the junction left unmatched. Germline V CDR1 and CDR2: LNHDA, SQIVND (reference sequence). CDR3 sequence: CASSQGTGGITDTQYF. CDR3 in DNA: TGTGCCAGTAGCCAAGGGACAGGGGGGATCACAGATACGCAGTATTTT.

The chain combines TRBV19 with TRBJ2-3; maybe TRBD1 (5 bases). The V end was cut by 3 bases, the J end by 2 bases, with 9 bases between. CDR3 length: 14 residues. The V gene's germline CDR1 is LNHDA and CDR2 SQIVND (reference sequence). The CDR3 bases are TGTGCCAGTAGTATCCCCAGGGCCACAGATACGCAGTATTTT. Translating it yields CASSIPRATDTQYF.

The CDR3 is CSGVRDYQETQYF. CDR3 DNA: TGCAGCGGTGTCAGGGACTATCAAGAGACCCAGTACTTC. This rearrangement joins TRBV29-1 to TRBJ2-5; the match to TRBD2 covers 7 bases. CDR3 length equals 13 residues. Trimming at V came to 7 bases and at J to 2 bases, leaving 7 bases not matched to a gene. Germline loops: CDR1 SQVTM, CDR2 ANQGSEA.

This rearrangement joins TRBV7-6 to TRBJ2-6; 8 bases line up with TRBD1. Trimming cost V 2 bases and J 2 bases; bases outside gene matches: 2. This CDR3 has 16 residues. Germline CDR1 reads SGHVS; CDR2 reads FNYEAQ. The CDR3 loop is CASSLPGGAGANVLTF. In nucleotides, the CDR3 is TGTGCCAGCAGCTTACCAGGGGGCGCTGGGGCCAACGTCCTGACTTTC.

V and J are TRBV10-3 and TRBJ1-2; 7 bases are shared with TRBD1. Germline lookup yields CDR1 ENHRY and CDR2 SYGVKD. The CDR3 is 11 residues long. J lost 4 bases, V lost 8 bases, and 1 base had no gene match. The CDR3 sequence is CAIGDSYGYTF. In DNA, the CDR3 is TGTGCCATCGGGGACAGCTATGGCTACACCTTC.

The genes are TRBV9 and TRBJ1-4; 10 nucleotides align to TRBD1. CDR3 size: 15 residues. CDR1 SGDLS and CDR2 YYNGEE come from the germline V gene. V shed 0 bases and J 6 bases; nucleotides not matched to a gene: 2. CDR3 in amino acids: CASSVVDRGHEKLFF. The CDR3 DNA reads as TGTGCCAGCAGCGTAGTTGACAGGGGGCATGAAAAACTGTTTTTT. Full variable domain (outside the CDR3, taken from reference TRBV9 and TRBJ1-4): DSGVTQTPKHLITATGQRVTLRCSPRSGDLSVYWYQQSLDQGLQFLIQYYNGEERAKGNILERFSAQQFPDLHSELNLSSLELGDSALYFCASSVVDRGHEKLFFGSGTQLSVL.

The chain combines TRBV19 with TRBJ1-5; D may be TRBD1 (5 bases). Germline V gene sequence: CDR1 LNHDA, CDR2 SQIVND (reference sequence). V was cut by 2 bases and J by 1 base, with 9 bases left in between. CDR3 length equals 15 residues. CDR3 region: CASSIRGMSNQPQHF. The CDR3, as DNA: TGTGCCAGTAGTATACGGGGGATGAGCAATCAGCCCCAGCATTTT.

The CDR3: CASRRRGPGSGANVLTF. CDR3 sequence (DNA): TGTGCAAGTCGCCGCAGGGGCCCTGGTTCCGGGGCCAACGTCCTGACTTTC. The V gene is TRBV12-2, the J gene TRBJ2-6; TRBD1, the D gene given by the table, was not confirmed from the DNA. TRBV12-2 is designated a pseudogene. The CDR3 has 17 residues.

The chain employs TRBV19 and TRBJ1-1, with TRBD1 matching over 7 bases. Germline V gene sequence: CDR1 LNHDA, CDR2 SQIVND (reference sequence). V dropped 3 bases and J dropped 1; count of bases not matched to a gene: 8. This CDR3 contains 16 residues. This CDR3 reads CASSIRTGAENTEAFF. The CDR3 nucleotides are TGTGCCAGTAGTATTAGGACAGGAGCGGAGAACACTGAAGCTTTCTTT.

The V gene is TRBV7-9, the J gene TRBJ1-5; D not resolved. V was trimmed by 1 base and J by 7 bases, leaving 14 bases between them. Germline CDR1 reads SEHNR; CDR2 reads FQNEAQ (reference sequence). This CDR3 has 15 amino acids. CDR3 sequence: CASSLEAAEAQPQHF. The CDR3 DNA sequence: TGTGCCAGCAGCTTAGAGGCAGCAGAGGCCCAGCCCCAGCATTTT.

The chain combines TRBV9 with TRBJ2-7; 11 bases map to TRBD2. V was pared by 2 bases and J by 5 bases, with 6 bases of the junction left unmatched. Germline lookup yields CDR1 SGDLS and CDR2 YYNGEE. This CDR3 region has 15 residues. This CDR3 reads CASSVLAGGPNEQYF. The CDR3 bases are TGTGCCAGCAGCGTTTTAGCGGGAGGGCCTAACGAGCAGTACTTC.

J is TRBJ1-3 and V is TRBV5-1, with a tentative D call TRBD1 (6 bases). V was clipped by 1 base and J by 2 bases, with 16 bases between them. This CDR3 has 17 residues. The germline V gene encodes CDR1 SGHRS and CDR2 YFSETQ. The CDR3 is CASSLTGFLDPGNTIYF. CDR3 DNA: TGCGCCAGCAGCTTGACAGGGTTTTTGGATCCTGGAAACACCATATATTTT.

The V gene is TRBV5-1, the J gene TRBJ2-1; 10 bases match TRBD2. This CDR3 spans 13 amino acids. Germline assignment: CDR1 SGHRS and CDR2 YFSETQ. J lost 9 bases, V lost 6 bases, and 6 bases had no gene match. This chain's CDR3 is CASTAGGRGEQFF. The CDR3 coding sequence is TGCGCCAGCACAGCGGGAGGGCGCGGTGAGCAGTTCTTC.

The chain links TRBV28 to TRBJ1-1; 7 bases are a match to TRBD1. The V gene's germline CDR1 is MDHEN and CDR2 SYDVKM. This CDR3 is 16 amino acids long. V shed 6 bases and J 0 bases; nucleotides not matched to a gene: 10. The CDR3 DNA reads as TGTGCCAGCAGCCACGGACAGGTGACGCTGAACACTGAAGCTTTCTTT. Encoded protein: CASSHGQVTLNTEAFF.

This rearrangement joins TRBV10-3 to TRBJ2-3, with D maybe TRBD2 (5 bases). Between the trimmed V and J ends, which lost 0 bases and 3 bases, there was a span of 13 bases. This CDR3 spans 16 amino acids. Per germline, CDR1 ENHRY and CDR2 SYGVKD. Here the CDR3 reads CAISESALTRTDTQYF. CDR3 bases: TGTGCCATCAGTGAGTCTGCCCTAACTAGGACAGATACGCAGTATTTT.

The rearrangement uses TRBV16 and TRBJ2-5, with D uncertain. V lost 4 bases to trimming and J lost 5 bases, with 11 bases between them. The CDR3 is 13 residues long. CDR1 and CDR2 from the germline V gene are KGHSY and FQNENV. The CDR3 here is CASSLFGAETQYF. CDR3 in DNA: TGTGCCAGCAGCCTTTTTGGTGCGGAGACCCAGTACTTC. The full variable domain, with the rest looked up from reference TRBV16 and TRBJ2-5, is GEEVAQTPKHLVRGEGQKAKLYCAPIKGHSYVFWYQQVLKNEFKFLISFQNENVFDETGMPKERFSAKCLPNSPCSLEIQATKLEDSAVYFCASSLFGAETQYFGPGTRLLVL.

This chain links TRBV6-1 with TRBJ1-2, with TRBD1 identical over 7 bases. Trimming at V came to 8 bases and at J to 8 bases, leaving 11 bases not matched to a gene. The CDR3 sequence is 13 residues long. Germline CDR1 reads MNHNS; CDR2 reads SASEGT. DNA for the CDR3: TGTGCCAGCGGTTCAGGGGGAGATCGGGGCTACACCTTC. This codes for CASGSGGDRGYTF.

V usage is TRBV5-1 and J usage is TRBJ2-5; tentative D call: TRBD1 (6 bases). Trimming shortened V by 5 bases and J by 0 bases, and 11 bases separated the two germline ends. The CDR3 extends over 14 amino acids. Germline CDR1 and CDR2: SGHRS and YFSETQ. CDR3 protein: CASRDGGNQETQYF. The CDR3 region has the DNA TGCGCCAGCAGAGATGGGGGCAACCAAGAGACCCAGTACTTC.

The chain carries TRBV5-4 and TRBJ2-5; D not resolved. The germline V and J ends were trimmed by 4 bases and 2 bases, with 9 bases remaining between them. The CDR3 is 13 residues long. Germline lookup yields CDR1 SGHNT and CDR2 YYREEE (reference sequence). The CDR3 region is CASSLNKQETQYF. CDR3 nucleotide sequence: TGTGCCAGCAGCCTCAACAAACAAGAGACCCAGTACTTC.

CDR3 nucleotides: TGTGCCAGCGGGACCTCGCGACTAGCGGGGCGGGAGACCCAGTACTTC. As protein: CASGTSRLAGRETQYF. The chain has TRBV13 and TRBJ2-5; 11 nucleotides align to TRBD2. This CDR3 region has 16 residues. Germline CDR1 and CDR2: PRHDT and FYEKMQ (reference sequence). Losses at the gene ends were 8 bases for V and 5 bases for J; bases not matched to a gene: 13.